This is a list of T cell receptor beta chains from one sample in a study of blood T cell repertoires in COVID-19. The method was immunoSEQ multiplex PCR; TCRdb's version includes in-frame clones alone and lacks a portion of them. This sample has about 180,000 clones, with around 85% found just once. Sequencing used PBMCs or T cells enriched from blood (not recorded which). These receptor sequences come from a man in his forties who had recovered from COVID-19. CDR3s include the opening cysteine and the closing phenylalanine or tryptophan. A D gene is named only where the DNA matches it firmly. A row's size may be missing; if present it is once, few, many or a size class.

size: -; D: -; V: TRBV30; J: TRBJ1-5; CDR3: CAWSSRGSSDDQPQHF; DNA: TGTGCCTGGAGTTCTCGAGGCAGCAGCGACGATCAGCCCCAGCATTTT
size: once; D: -; V: TRBV27; J: TRBJ1-6; CDR3: CASSLSRSSPLHF; DNA: TGTGCCAGCAGTTTATCAAGGAGTTCACCCCTCCACTTT
size: -; D: TRBD2; V: TRBV11-2; J: TRBJ2-1; CDR3: CASSLGPLAGAWSYNEQFF; DNA: TGTGCCAGCAGCTTAGGGCCGCTAGCGGGAGCGTGGTCCTACAATGAGCAGTTCTTC
size: -; D: TRBD2; V: TRBV3-1/TRBV3-2; J: TRBJ2-5; CDR3: CASTGTSGRGKETQYF; DNA: TGTGCCAGCACCGGGACTAGCGGGAGGGGGAAAGAGACCCAGTACTTC
size: -; D: -; V: TRBV4-1; J: TRBJ2-7; CDR3: CASSQDWPAGGEQYF; DNA: TGCGCCAGCAGCCAAGATTGGCCGGCTGGAGGCGAGCAGTACTTC
size: once; D: -; V: TRBV7-2; J: TRBJ2-7; CDR3: CASSSPTLNEQYF; DNA: TGTGCCAGCAGCTCTCCTACTCTGAACGAGCAGTACTTC
size: once; D: TRBD1; V: TRBV6-5; J: TRBJ1-6; CDR3: CASSFVSDRDSPLHF; DNA: TGTGCCAGCAGTTTCGTGTCGGACAGGGATTCACCCCTCCACTTT
size: once; D: -; V: TRBV2; J: TRBJ1-3; CDR3: CASSGTSGNTIYF; DNA: TGTGCCAGCAGTGGGACATCTGGAAACACCATATATTTT
size: -; D: -; V: TRBV14; J: TRBJ1-1; CDR3: CASSRVGGTEAFF; DNA: TGTGCCAGCTCCCGAGTTGGTGGCACTGAAGCTTTCTTT
size: -; D: TRBD1; V: TRBV19; J: TRBJ1-1; CDR3: CASSISTGWGNTEAFF; DNA: TGTGCCAGTAGTATATCGACAGGGTGGGGGAACACTGAAGCTTTCTTT
size: -; D: -; V: TRBV27; J: TRBJ1-6; CDR3: CASSKGVWSSPLHF; DNA: TGTGCCAGCAGTAAGGGGGTATGGAGTTCACCCCTCCACTTT
size: -; D: -; V: TRBV14; J: TRBJ1-2; CDR3: CASSQEQRYSGYTF; DNA: TGTGCCAGCAGCCAAGAACAACGCTACAGTGGCTACACCTTC
size: -; D: -; V: TRBV28; J: TRBJ1-4; CDR3: CASSFFGGPATNEKLFF; DNA: TGTGCCAGCAGTTTCTTCGGGGGGCCAGCAACTAATGAAAAACTGTTTTTT
size: -; D: TRBD1; V: TRBV7-8; J: TRBJ2-7; CDR3: CASSSTVTGEYEQYF; DNA: TGTGCCAGCAGCTCTACCGTTACAGGGGAATACGAGCAGTACTTC
size: -; D: -; V: TRBV27; J: TRBJ2-1; CDR3: CASSPSSGSYNEQFF; DNA: TGTGCCAGCAGTCCCTCATCAGGCAGCTACAATGAGCAGTTCTTC
size: -; D: -; V: TRBV6-4; J: TRBJ1-2; CDR3: CASSDSSGYGYTF; DNA: TGTGCCAGCAGTGACTCGTCGGGCTATGGCTACACCTTC
size: few; D: -; V: TRBV18; J: TRBJ1-3; CDR3: CASSRDNSGNTIYF; DNA: TGTGCCAGCTCCCGGGACAACTCTGGAAACACCATATATTTT
size: -; D: TRBD1; V: TRBV19; J: TRBJ1-2; CDR3: CASRNRDRGRREGYTF; DNA: TGTGCCAGCAGGAACCGGGACAGGGGGCGCCGGGAAGGCTACACCTTC
size: -; D: -; V: TRBV7-9; J: TRBJ1-1; CDR3: CASSLHGAEAFF; DNA: TGTGCCAGCAGCTTACATGGAGCTGAAGCTTTCTTT
size: once; D: TRBD1; V: TRBV19; J: TRBJ2-7; CDR3: CASAQGTAYEQYF; DNA: TGTGCCAGTGCGCAAGGGACAGCCTACGAGCAGTACTTC